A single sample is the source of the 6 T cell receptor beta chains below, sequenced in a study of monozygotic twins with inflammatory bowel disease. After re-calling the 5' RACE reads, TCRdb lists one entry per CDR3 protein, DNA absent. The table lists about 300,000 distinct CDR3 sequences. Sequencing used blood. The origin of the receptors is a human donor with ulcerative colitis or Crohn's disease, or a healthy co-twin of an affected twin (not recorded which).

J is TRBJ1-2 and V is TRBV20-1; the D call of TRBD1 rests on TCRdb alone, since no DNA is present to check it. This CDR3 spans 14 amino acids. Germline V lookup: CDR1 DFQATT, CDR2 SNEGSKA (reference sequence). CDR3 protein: CSARRQGQNYGYTF.

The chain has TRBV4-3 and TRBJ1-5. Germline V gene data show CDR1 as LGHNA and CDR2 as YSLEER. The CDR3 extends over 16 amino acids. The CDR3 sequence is CASSQDYGAGTAPQHF.

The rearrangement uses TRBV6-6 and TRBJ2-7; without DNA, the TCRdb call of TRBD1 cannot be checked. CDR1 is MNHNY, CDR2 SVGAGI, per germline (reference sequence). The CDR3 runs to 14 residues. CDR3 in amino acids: CASSYGRVGDEQYF.

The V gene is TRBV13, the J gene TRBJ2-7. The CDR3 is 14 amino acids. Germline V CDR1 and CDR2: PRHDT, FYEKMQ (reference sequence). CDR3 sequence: CASSPTGKSYEQYF.

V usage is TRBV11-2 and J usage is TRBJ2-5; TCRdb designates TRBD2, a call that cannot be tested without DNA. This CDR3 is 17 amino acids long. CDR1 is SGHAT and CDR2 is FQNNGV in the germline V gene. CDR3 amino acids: CASSSWTSGVSRETQYF. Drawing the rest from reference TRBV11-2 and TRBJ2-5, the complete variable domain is EAGVAQSPRYKIIEKRQSVAFWCNPISGHATLYWYQQILGQGPKLLIQFQNNGVVDDSQLPKDRFSAERLKGVDSTLKIQPAKLEDSAVYLCASSSWTSGVSRETQYFGPGTRLLVL.

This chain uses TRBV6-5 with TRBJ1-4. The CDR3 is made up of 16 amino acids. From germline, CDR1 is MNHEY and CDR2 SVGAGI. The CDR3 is CASSYSWTALNEKLFF.